One sample yielded the 23 T cell receptor beta chains listed below, sequenced in a study of OX40 agonist ivuxolimab in advanced cancers. Preparation of the library involved the immunoSEQ multiplex PCR assay. Drawn from immuneACCESS, this table holds only the in-frame rearrangements with V and J called that TCRdb kept. Clones are partly lost; checked studies trace under half to an unresolved V gene and leave the rest unexplained. This sample gives approximately 57,000 clones in total; over 75% of them show up just once. The ten biggest clones cover more than 3% of the sample. The source material was CD4+ or CD8+ T cells sorted from blood, sampled in a trial of the OX40 agonist ivuxolimab. The receptors derive from an adult with an advanced solid tumor such as melanoma, head and neck, liver or kidney cancer.

The rearrangement links TRBV5-1 to TRBJ2-7; D may be TRBD1 (6 bases). The germline V gene has CDR1 SGHRS and CDR2 YFSETQ. Trimming removed 0 bases at V and 3 bases at J, with 13 bases between. CDR3 length equals 15 residues. CDR3 DNA: TGCGCCAGCAGCTTGGTGCCAGGGGATTTCTACGAGCAGTACTTC. The encoded protein is CASSLVPGDFYEQYF.

The J gene is TRBJ1-4, the V gene TRBV15, with a tentative D call TRBD1 (5 bases). The CDR3 is 15 residues long. Trimming shortened V by 1 base and J by 10 bases, and 16 bases separated the two germline ends. CDR1 and CDR2 from the germline V gene are LNHNV and YYDKDF (reference sequence). CDR3 residues: CATSRGQGSVRKLFF. The CDR3 region has the DNA TGTGCCACCAGCAGAGGGCAGGGATCAGTCAGAAAACTGTTTTTT.

This chain joins TRBV5-1 and TRBJ2-1; TRBD2 matches 7 bases. The CDR3 totals 15 residues. CDR1 and CDR2 from the germline V gene are SGHRS and YFSETQ. Trimming removed 4 bases from V and 0 bases from J; junction bases left unmatched: 4. The CDR3 region has the DNA TGCGCCAGCAGCCCCCGGACTAGCTCCTACAATGAGCAGTTCTTC. This sequence encodes CASSPRTSSYNEQFF.

The rearrangement joins TRBV25-1 to TRBJ1-2; D gene unclear. This CDR3 has 12 residues. Germline CDR1 MGHDK, CDR2 SYGVNS. Trimming left V 1 base short and J 5 bases short, with 5 bases between. The CDR3 bases are TGTGCCAGCAGTGAATCCGGGTATGGCTACACCTTC. It is translated as CASSESGYGYTF.

This clone has only one observation. The V call is TRBV19, the J call TRBJ2-1, with 13 bases aligning to TRBD2. The V gene end was trimmed by 3 bases and the J gene end by 7 bases; junction bases not matched to a gene: 6. CDR1 is LNHDA and CDR2 is SQIVND in the germline V gene (reference sequence). The CDR3 sequence is 16 residues long. This chain's CDR3 is CASSIRTSGSSNEQFF. In DNA form, the CDR3 reads TGTGCCAGTAGTATCCGGACTAGCGGGAGTTCGAATGAGCAGTTCTTC.

V and J are TRBV6-5 and TRBJ2-7; possibly TRBD1 for D (5 bases). This CDR3 spans 13 amino acids. V dropped 6 bases and J dropped 9 bases, with 18 bases sitting between them. Germline V lookup: CDR1 MNHEY, CDR2 SVGAGI. CDR3 nucleotide sequence: TGTGCCAGCAGCCGGACGACAGTTTTCGGGCAGTACTTC. It codes for CASSRTTVFGQYF.

This clone has only one observation. The CDR3 sequence is CASSAGTDYGYTF. DNA of the CDR3: TGTGCCAGCAGTGCCGGAACAGACTATGGCTACACCTTC. J is TRBJ1-2 and V is TRBV2; D remains ambiguous. The CDR3 has 13 amino acids. V dropped 4 bases and J dropped 3 bases, with 9 bases sitting between them. Germline V lookup: CDR1 SNHLY, CDR2 FYNNEI.

V usage is TRBV11-2 and J usage is TRBJ2-1; tentatively, D is TRBD2 (5 bases). Germline V gene sequence: CDR1 SGHAT, CDR2 FQNNGV. The CDR3 is made up of 14 amino acids. Trimming left V 1 base short and J 4 bases short, with 8 bases between. Here the CDR3 reads CASSLAGMYNEQFF. As DNA, the CDR3 is TGTGCCAGCAGCTTAGCGGGAATGTACAATGAGCAGTTCTTC.

The V gene is TRBV28, the J gene TRBJ2-1; D might be TRBD1 or TRBD2, each matching 6 bases. Germline values: CDR1 MDHEN, CDR2 SYDVKM. The CDR3 runs 15 residues. V was cut by 5 bases and J by 6 bases, with 17 bases left in between. Here the CDR3 DNA reads TGTGCCAGCAGTGTCACAGGGAGGCACCTCAATGAGCAGTTCTTC. This codes for CASSVTGRHLNEQFF.

The J gene is TRBJ2-3, the V gene TRBV29-1, with 8 bases aligning to TRBD2. The germline V gene has CDR1 SQVTM and CDR2 ANQGSEA. With V trimmed by 1 base and J by 5 bases, 2 bases remained unmatched. The CDR3 has 13 residues. The CDR3 protein is CSVEVLAGDTQYF. CDR3 DNA: TGCAGCGTTGAAGTTCTAGCGGGAGATACGCAGTATTTT.

The chain couples TRBV4-3 to TRBJ2-5, with D possibly matching TRBD2 (5 bases). The CDR3 length is 16 residues. Germline lookup yields CDR1 LGHNA and CDR2 YSLEER. The V end lost 3 bases, the J end lost 5 bases, and 19 bases lay between the germline ends. The CDR3 DNA reads as TGCGCCAGCAGCCACGGACTGTACTCCGACACGGAGACCCAGTACTTC. Amino acid sequence: CASSHGLYSDTETQYF.

V gene TRBV4-1 combines with J gene TRBJ2-7, with D unclear. Trimming stripped 4 bases from V and 0 bases from J, with 22 bases between. Germline CDR1 MGHRA, CDR2 YSYEKL. The CDR3 runs to 18 residues. Written as DNA, the CDR3 is TGCGCCAGCAGCCCCCCGGGTATCTTGGGTTACAGCTCCTACGAGCAGTACTTC. It yields the protein CASSPPGILGYSSYEQYF.

The chain is built from TRBV29-1 and TRBJ2-3, with 9 bases fitting TRBD2. V lost 3 bases and J lost 3; bases outside the gene matches: 10. Germline V lookup: CDR1 SQVTM, CDR2 ANQGSEA. This CDR3 comprises 16 residues. The DNA for the CDR3 is TGCAGCGTTGAGGGGGATAGCGGGAGCCGAACAGATACGCAGTATTTT. Translating it yields CSVEGDSGSRTDTQYF.

The J gene is TRBJ1-4, the V gene TRBV28, with 7 bases aligning to TRBD1. V lost 11 bases to trimming and J lost 6 bases; unmatched junction nucleotides: 9. There are 13 residues in the CDR3. CDR1 MDHEN and CDR2 SYDVKM come from the germline V gene. Here the CDR3 DNA reads TGTGCCGCAGGTACAGGGGTGGATGAAAAACTGTTTTTT. This codes for CAAGTGVDEKLFF. The variable domain in full, with the rest retrieved from reference TRBV28 and TRBJ1-4, is DVKVTQSSRYLVKRTGEKVFLECVQDMDHENMFWYRQDPGLGLRLIYFSYDVKMKEKGDIPEGYSVSREKKERFSLILESASTNQTSMYLCAAGTGVDEKLFFGSGTQLSVL.

Only one count was recorded for this clone. The chain joins TRBV30 to TRBJ2-3; the match to TRBD2 covers 13 bases. V shed 5 bases, J shed 6 bases, and the junction held 8 bases outside the gene matches. Germline CDR1 is GTSNPN and CDR2 is SVGIG (reference sequence). This CDR3 is built from 15 residues. The CDR3 DNA follows: TGTGCCTGGGCAGGGACTAGCGGGAAGGGGGATACGCAGTATTTT. It encodes CAWAGTSGKGDTQYF. The variable domain in full, completed from reference TRBV30 and TRBJ2-3, reads SQTIHQWPATLVQPVGSPLSLECTVEGTSNPNLYWYRQAAGRGLQLLFYSVGIGQISSEVPQNLSASRPQDRQFILSSKKLLLSDSGFYLCAWAGTSGKGDTQYFGPGTRLTVL.

The rearrangement uses TRBV28 and TRBJ1-1, with D tentatively TRBD1 (6 bases). Per the germline V gene, CDR1 is MDHEN and CDR2 is SYDVKM. The CDR3 loop spans 13 amino acids. Trimming removed 4 bases at V and 3 bases at J, with 9 bases between. The CDR3 region is CASSSTGYTEAFF. CDR3 DNA sequence: TGTGCCAGCAGTTCCACAGGGTACACTGAAGCTTTCTTT. Drawing the rest from reference TRBV28 and TRBJ1-1, the complete variable domain is DVKVTQSSRYLVKRTGEKVFLECVQDMDHENMFWYRQDPGLGLRLIYFSYDVKMKEKGDIPEGYSVSREKKERFSLILESASTNQTSMYLCASSSTGYTEAFFGQGTRLTVV.

The CDR3 sequence is CASSATGADGSGNTIYF. For the CDR3, the DNA is TGTGCCAGTAGCGCGACAGGGGCCGACGGCTCTGGAAACACCATATATTTT. V and J are TRBV19 and TRBJ1-3; 8 nucleotides align to TRBD1. CDR1 and CDR2 from the germline V gene are LNHDA and SQIVND (reference sequence). Trimming took 6 bases from V and 0 from J; bases not matched to a gene: 10. The CDR3 is 17 amino acids.

The rearrangement uses TRBV9 and TRBJ2-6, with D hard to call. Trimming left V 4 bases short and J 1 base short, with 18 bases between. Germline-derived CDR1 and CDR2 are SGDLS and YYNGEE. CDR3 length: 18 amino acids. This CDR3 reads CASSSTTALASGANVLTF. The CDR3, as DNA: TGTGCCAGCAGCTCAACGACTGCACTGGCTTCTGGGGCCAACGTCCTGACTTTC.

This chain uses TRBV4-3 with TRBJ1-4; TRBD1 might be the D (5 bases). Germline lookup yields CDR1 LGHNA and CDR2 YSLEER. V was pared by 0 bases and J by 6 bases, with 14 bases between. The CDR3 totals 16 residues. The CDR3 region is CASSQDLARAHEKLFF. For the CDR3, the DNA is TGCGCCAGCAGCCAAGATCTTGCCAGGGCGCATGAAAAACTGTTTTTT.

With regard to this clone: In the same sample, other DNA sequences code for this CDR3. The chain links TRBV30 to TRBJ1-6; D is unclear. The V gene lost 3 bases and the J gene lost 0 bases, with 9 bases spanning the gap. The CDR3 length is 15 residues. Germline CDR1 GTSNPN, CDR2 SVGIG (reference sequence). The CDR3: CAWRAGSSYNSPLHF. The CDR3 nucleotides are TGTGCCTGGAGGGCTGGGAGCTCCTATAATTCACCCCTCCACTTT.

The CDR3 loop is CASSRLGNSGEQYF. CDR3 bases: TGTGCCAGCAGTCGCCTCGGTAATTCGGGCGAGCAGTACTTC. The V gene is TRBV6-5, the J gene TRBJ2-7; unclear D gene. Germline V gene lookup returns CDR1 MNHEY and CDR2 SVGAGI. This CDR3 is 14 amino acids long. V gave up 5 bases and J gave up 6 bases, with 17 bases separating them.

J is TRBJ2-1 and V is TRBV11-2; D could derive from TRBD1 or TRBD2 (5 bases each). CDR3 length: 14 residues. From germline, CDR1 is SGHAT and CDR2 FQNNGV. Trimming shortened V by 6 bases and J by 3 bases, and 12 bases separated the two germline ends. The CDR3 region is CASRRGPNYNEQFF. Here the CDR3 DNA reads TGTGCCAGCAGGAGGGGACCTAACTACAATGAGCAGTTCTTC.

This clone was seen more than once but under ten times. The chain carries TRBV19 and TRBJ1-1, with D tentatively TRBD1 (5 bases). The germline CDR1 and CDR2 sequences are LNHDA and SQIVND (reference sequence). Trimming pared 7 bases from V and 3 bases from J, leaving 9 bases between. CDR3 length: 12 amino acids. In DNA, the CDR3 is TGTGCCAGTATCTCAGGGTACACTGAAGCTTTCTTT. This encodes CASISGYTEAFF.